What follows are 4 T cell receptor beta chains derived from one specimen sequenced in a study of CD8 T cells in ankylosing spondylitis. From the 5' RACE reads, TCRdb called clonotypes with MiXCR, one entry per CDR3 protein. The sample contains fewer than 180,000 distinct CDR3 sequences, under 45% of which appear only once. What was sequenced was synovial fluid, either unsorted or a sorted T cell fraction (not recorded which). The source is a male donor with ankylosing spondylitis.

This chain joins TRBV7-6 and TRBJ2-7; 7 bases align to TRBD2. Trimming cost V 0 bases and J 0 bases; bases outside gene matches: 5. The CDR3 length is 16 residues. Germline V gene lookup returns CDR1 SGHVS and CDR2 FNYEAQ. CDR3 region: CASSLATSESSYEQYF. The CDR3 coding sequence is TGTGCCAGCAGCTTAGCCACTAGCGAGAGCTCCTACGAGCAGTACTTC.

This clonotype was detected many times. The V and J genes are TRBV10-3 and TRBJ2-1; possibly TRBD1 for D (5 bases). Germline CDR1 is ENHRY and CDR2 is SYGVKD. The V gene lost 6 bases and the J gene lost 8 bases, with 17 bases spanning the gap. The CDR3 loop spans 14 amino acids. The CDR3 DNA reads TGTGCCATCAGCCCACGAGGACAAATTGATGAGCAGTTCTTC. Amino acid sequence: CAISPRGQIDEQFF.

The chain has TRBV7-8 and TRBJ2-7; the match to TRBD1 covers 8 bases. This CDR3 is built from 15 residues. Germline CDR1 is SGHVS and CDR2 is FQNEAQ. The J segment lost 0 bases and the V segment lost 2 bases, leaving 3 bases of the junction unmatched. The CDR3 loop reads CASSLSRGRSYEQYF. In nucleotides, the CDR3 is TGTGCCAGCAGCTTATCCAGGGGGCGCTCCTACGAGCAGTACTTC.

The V call is TRBV9, the J call TRBJ2-1; D is uncertain. Trimming took off 0 bases at V and 5 bases at J, with 15 bases between the two ends. The CDR3 runs to 16 residues. Germline-derived CDR1 and CDR2 are SGDLS and YYNGEE. The CDR3 spells CASSVAPRSLNNEQFF. CDR3 DNA sequence: TGTGCCAGCAGCGTAGCCCCGAGGAGCCTAAACAATGAGCAGTTCTTC.